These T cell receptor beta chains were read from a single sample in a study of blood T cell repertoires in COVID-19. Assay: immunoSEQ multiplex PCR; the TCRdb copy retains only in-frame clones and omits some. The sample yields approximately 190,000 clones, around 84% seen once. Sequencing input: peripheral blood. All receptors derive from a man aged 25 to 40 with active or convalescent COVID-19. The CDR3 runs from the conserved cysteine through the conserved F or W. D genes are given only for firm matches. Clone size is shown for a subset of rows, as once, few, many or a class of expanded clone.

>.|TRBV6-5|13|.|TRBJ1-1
TGTGCCAGCACCAGGGATGGTTCGGAGGAAGCTTTCTTT
CASTRDGSEEAFF
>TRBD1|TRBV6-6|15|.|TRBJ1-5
TGTGCCAGCAGTTGGGCAGGGGGCGCGGTTCAGCCCCAGCATTTT
CASSWAGGAVQPQHF
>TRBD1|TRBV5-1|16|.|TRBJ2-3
TGCGCCAGCAGCCCCTCCGGGACAGGGTGGACAGATACGCAGTATTTT
CASSPSGTGWTDTQYF
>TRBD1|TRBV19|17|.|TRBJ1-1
TGTGCCAGTAGTAATCGGGACAGGGTGAGGGGGAACACTGAAGCTTTCTTT
CASSNRDRVRGNTEAFF
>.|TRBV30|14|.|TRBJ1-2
TGTGCCTGGAGTGTAATAATACGGACGGGGGGCTACACCTTC
CAWSVIIRTGGYTF
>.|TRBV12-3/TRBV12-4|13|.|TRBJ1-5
TGTGCCAGCAGTTACAGGGAAGAACAGCCCCAGCATTTT
CASSYREEQPQHF
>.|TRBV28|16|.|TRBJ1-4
TGTGCCAGCAGACAGCGGGGGGCTGCAACTAATGAAAAACTGTTTTTT
CASRQRGAATNEKLFF
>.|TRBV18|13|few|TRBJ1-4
TGTGCCAGCTCGGGAGCAACTAATGAAAAACTGTTTTTT
CASSGATNEKLFF
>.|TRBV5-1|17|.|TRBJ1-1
TGCGCCAGCAGCTTTTCCTACGACACCATGGAGAACACTGAAGCTTTCTTT
CASSFSYDTMENTEAFF
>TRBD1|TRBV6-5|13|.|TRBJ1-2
TGTGCCAGCATTCAGGGGGCTACCTATGGCTACACCTTC
CASIQGATYGYTF
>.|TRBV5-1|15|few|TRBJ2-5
TGCGCCAGCAGCCCCTCTGGGGGGGCGGGGGAGACCCAGTACTTC
CASSPSGGAGETQYF
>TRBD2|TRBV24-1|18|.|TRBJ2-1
TGTGCCACCAGTGGGGGACTACTAGCGGGGGAGATCTACAATGAGCAGTTCTTC
CATSGGLLAGEIYNEQFF
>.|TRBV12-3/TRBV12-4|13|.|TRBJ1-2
TGTGCCAGCAGTTTAGTACACCCTAGCGGCTACACCTTC
CASSLVHPSGYTF
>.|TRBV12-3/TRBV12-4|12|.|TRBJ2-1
TGTGCCAGCACCCTCGCAGGGGCCGAGCAGTTCTTC
CASTLAGAEQFF
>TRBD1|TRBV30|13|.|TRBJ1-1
TGTGCCTGCAGGGGACAGGGGAATACTGAAGCTTTCTTT
CACRGQGNTEAFF
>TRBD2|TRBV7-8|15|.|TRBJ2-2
TGTGCCAGCAGCTTAGTAGGAGCGGGGGGCGGGGAGCTGTTTTTT
CASSLVGAGGGELFF
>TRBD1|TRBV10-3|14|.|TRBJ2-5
TGTGCCATCCAGCGGGACAGGGCAGGGGAGACCCAGTACTTC
CAIQRDRAGETQYF
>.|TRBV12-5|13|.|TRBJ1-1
TGTGCTAGTGGTTTTGACAGTTATACTGAAGCTTTCTTT
CASGFDSYTEAFF
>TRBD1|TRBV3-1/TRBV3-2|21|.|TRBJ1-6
TGTGCCAGCAGTCGGGGACAGCCAACTCCTGATCGAAGCTCCTATAATTCACCCCTCCACTTT
CASSRGQPTPDRSSYNSPLHF
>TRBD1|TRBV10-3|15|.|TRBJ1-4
TGTGCCATCAGTACAGGGTCCCTCCAACGAGGGGGCCTGTTTTTT
CAISTGSLQRGGLFF
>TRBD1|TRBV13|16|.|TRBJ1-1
TGTGCCAGCCTTCGACAGGGTCAAACCATGAACACTGAAGCTTTCTTT
CASLRQGQTMNTEAFF
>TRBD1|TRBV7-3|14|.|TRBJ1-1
TGTGCCAGCAGCTCGGGACAGGAGAACACTGAAGCTTTCTTT
CASSSGQENTEAFF
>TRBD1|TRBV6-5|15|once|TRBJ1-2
TGTGCCAGCAGTTACTCCAGGGGGCGCAACTATGGCTACACCTTC
CASSYSRGRNYGYTF
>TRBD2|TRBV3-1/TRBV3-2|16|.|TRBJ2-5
TGTGCCAGCAGCCAAGGCGTTAGCGGGAACCAAGAGACCCAGTACTTC
CASSQGVSGNQETQYF
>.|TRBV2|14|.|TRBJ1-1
TGTGCCAGCCGAAAAACAGGGTGGGAAACTGAAGCTTTCTTT
CASRKTGWETEAFF
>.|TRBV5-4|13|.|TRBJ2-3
TGTGCCAGCAGCTTGGCCCCGGCAGATACGCAGTATTTT
CASSLAPADTQYF
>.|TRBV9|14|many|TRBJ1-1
TGTGCCAGCAGCGTAACGGGGGGGCGCACTGAAGCTTTCTTT
CASSVTGGRTEAFF
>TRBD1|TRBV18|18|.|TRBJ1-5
TGTGCCAGCTCTCTGACGGAGTGGGGGACAGATAGCAATCAGCCCCAGCATTTT
CASSLTEWGTDSNQPQHF
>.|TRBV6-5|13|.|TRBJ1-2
TGTGCCAGTGTAAGGACAGCCTACTATGGCTACACCTTC
CASVRTAYYGYTF
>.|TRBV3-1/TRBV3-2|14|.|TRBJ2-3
TGTGCCAGCAGCCAAGAACTGTACACAGATACGCAGTATTTT
CASSQELYTDTQYF
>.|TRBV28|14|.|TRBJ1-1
TGTGCCAGCAGTTTCGCAGGTTCGAACACTGAAGCTTTCTTT
CASSFAGSNTEAFF
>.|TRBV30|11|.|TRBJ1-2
TGTGCCTGGAGTAGCGGGGGAGGCTACACCTTC
CAWSSGGGYTF
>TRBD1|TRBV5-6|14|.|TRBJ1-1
TGTGCCAGCAGCCGACAGGGGGTAGTCACTGAAGCTTTCTTT
CASSRQGVVTEAFF
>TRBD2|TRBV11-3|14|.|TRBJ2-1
TGTGCCAGCAGACCCCGGGAGGCCTACAATGAGCAGTTCTTC
CASRPREAYNEQFF
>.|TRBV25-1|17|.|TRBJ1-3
TGTGCCAGCAATCCGGGGGGCTCCTCTCTCTCTGGAAACACCATATATTTT
CASNPGGSSLSGNTIYF
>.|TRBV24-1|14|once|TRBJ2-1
TGTGCCACCAGTGATCCCTCCCGGGACAATGAGCAGTTCTTC
CATSDPSRDNEQFF
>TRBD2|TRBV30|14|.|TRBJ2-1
TGTGCCTGGGCTGGACTAGCGCCTTACAATGAGCAGTTCTTC
CAWAGLAPYNEQFF
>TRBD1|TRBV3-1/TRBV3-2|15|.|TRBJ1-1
TGTGCCAGCAGGATAGGACAGGGAACCTACACTGAAGCTTTCTTT
CASRIGQGTYTEAFF
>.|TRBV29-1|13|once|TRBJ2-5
TGCAGCGTAGAACTCCACGGTGGTGAGACCCAGTACTTC
CSVELHGGETQYF
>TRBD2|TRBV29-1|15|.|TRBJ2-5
TGCAGCGTTGAACGGCTAGCGGGAACACAAGAGACCCAGTACTTC
CSVERLAGTQETQYF
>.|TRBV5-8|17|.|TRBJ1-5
TGTGCCAGCAGCCCAGGGACGCGGCAGGGGCTGAATCAGCCCCAGCATTTT
CASSPGTRQGLNQPQHF
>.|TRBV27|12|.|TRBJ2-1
TGTGCCAGCAGTCCCACAGGGAATGAGCAGTTCTTC
CASSPTGNEQFF
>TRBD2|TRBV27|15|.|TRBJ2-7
TGTGCCAGCAGTTTCAAGCTAGCGGGACGCTACGAGCAGTACTTC
CASSFKLAGRYEQYF
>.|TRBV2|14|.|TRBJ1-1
TGTGCCAGCAGTTGGACACAGGGTAACACTGAAGCTTTCTTT
CASSWTQGNTEAFF
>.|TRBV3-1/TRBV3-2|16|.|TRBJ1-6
TGTGCCAGCAGCCAAACGGGGGGGGCCGGGAATTCACCCCTCCACTTT
CASSQTGGAGNSPLHF
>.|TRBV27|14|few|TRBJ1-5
TGTGCCAGCAGCCCGTGGCAGGGCAATCAGCCCCAGCATTTT
CASSPWQGNQPQHF
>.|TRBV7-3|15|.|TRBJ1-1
TGTGCCAGCAGCGAGGCCTCGGGAGAGAGGACTGAAGCTTTCTTT
CASSEASGERTEAFF
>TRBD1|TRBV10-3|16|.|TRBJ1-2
TGTGCCATCAGTGACCGCGTACAGGGGGCCAACTATGGCTACACCTTC
CAISDRVQGANYGYTF
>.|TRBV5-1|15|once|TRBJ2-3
TGCGCCAGCACACAGGAGGGGTCTAGCACAGATACGCAGTATTTT
CASTQEGSSTDTQYF
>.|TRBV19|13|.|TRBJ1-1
TGTGCCAGTAGTATAGATAACCACTCCGGGGCTTTCTTT
CASSIDNHSGAFF
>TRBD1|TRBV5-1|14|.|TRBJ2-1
TGCGCCAGCAGCTGGGGGACAGGGGTGAATGAGCAGTTCTTC
CASSWGTGVNEQFF
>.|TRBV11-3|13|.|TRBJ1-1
TGTGCCAGCAGCTTTGGCGGGGGCACTGAAGCTTTCTTT
CASSFGGGTEAFF
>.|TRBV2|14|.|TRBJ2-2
TGTGCCAGCAGTGAATTGGGCCGGTTCGGGGAGCTGTTTTTT
CASSELGRFGELFF